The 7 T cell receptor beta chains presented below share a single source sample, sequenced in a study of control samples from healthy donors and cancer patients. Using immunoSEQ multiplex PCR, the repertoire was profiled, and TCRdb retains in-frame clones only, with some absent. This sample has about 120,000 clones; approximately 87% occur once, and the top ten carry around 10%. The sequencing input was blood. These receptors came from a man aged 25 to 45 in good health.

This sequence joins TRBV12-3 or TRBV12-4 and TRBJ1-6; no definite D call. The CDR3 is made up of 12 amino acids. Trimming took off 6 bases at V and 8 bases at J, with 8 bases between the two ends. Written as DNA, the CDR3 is TGTGCCAGCAGCCTACCAGATTCACCCCTCCACTTT. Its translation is CASSLPDSPLHF.

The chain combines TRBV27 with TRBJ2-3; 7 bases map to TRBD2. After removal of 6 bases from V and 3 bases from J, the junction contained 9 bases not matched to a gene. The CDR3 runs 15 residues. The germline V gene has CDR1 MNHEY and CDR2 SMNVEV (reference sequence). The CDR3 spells CASSPWGGSTDTQYF. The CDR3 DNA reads TGTGCCAGCAGCCCCTGGGGGGGATCGACAGATACGCAGTATTTT.

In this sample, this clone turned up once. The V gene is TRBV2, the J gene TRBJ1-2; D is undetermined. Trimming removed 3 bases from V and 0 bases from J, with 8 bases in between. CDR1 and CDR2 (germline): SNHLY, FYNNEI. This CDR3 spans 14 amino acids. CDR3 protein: CASSEQGSNYGYTF. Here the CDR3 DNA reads TGTGCCAGCAGTGAGCAAGGTTCTAACTATGGCTACACCTTC.

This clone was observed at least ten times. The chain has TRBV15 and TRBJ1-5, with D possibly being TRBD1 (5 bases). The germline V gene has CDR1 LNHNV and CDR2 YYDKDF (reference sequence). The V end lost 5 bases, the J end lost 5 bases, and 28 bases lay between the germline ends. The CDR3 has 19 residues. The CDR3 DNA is TGTGCCACCAGCCCTAGAAGGGGCGGGACCCTAGAAATTCATCAGCCCCAGCATTTT. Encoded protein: CATSPRRGGTLEIHQPQHF.

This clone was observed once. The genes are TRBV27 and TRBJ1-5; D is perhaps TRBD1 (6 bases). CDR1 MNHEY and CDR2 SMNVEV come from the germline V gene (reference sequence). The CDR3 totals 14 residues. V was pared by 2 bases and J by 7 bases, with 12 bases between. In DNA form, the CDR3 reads TGTGCCAGCAGTTTAGGGGGGGCTGGGCAGCCCCAGCATTTT. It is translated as CASSLGGAGQPQHF.

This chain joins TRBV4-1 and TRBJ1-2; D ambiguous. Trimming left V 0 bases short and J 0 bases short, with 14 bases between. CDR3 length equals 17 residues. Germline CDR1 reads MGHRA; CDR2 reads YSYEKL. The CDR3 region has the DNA TGCGCCAGCAGCCAAGAGGGCGTAACCGGGGCTAACTATGGCTACACCTTC. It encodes CASSQEGVTGANYGYTF.

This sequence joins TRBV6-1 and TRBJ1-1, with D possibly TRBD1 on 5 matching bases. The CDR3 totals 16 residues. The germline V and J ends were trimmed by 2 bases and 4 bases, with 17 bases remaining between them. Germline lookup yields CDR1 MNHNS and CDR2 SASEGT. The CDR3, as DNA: TGTGCCAGCAGTGAAAAAACAGGTTGGGGTGGCACTGAAGCTTTCTTT. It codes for CASSEKTGWGGTEAFF.